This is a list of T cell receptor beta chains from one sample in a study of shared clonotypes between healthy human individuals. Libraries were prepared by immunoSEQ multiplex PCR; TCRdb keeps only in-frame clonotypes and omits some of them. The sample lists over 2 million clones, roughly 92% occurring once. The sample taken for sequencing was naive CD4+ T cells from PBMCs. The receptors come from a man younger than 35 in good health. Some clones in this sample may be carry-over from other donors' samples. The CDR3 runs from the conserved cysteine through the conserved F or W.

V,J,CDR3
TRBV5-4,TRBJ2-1,CASSSFPGSHNEQFF
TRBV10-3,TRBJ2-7,CAINRSGYEQYF
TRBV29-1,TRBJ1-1,CSADEAGRNTEAFF
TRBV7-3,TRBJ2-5,CASSLEGGVETQYF
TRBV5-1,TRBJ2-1,CASSQGRGGEQFF
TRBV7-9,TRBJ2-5,CASSFGGDTRETQYF
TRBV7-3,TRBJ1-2,CASSDRGPGYGYTF
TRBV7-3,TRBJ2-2,CASSFRDPGELFF
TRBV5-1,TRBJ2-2,CASRNLTSGSGELFF
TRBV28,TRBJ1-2,CASRGMGGAYGYTF
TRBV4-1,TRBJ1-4,CASSPGQGPISNEKLFF
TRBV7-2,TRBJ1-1,CASSLEGWTEAFF
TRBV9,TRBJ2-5,CASSEGQWGAGETQYF
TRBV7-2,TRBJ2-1,CASSFAGTAVNEQFF
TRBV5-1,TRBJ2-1,CASSYGTSGRWNEQFF
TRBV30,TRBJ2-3,CAWILRGTTSTDTQYF
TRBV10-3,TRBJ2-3,CAISDQTGPPPDTQYF
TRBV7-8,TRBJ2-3,CASNSRGRGGSDTQYF
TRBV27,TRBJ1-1,CASSLSPGQGTLKHRVSDTEAFF
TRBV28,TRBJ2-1,CASSFARAGDNEQFF
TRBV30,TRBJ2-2,CAWKATGAGRGGTGELFF
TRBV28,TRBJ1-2,CASSQHRVYGYTF
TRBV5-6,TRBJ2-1,CASSLNVNEQFF
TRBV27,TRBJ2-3,CASRPLNPRDTQYF
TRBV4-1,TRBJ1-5,CASSQGGGDYSNQPQHF
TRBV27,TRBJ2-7,CASRRVASAGKGEQYF
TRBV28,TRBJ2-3,CASSSPGQGDTDTQYF
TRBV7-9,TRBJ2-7,CASSFTPGLNSYEQYF
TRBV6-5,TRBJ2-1,CASRGQGFGRQFF
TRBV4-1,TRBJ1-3,CASSQVSVGNTIYF
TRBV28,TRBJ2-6,CASSLWLFSGANVLTF
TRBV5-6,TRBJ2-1,CASRGTGYGYNEQFF
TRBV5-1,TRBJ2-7,CASGSGSSSYEQYF
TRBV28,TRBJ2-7,CASSPRTYGYEQYF
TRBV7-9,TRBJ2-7,CASSPYGRRVNEQYF